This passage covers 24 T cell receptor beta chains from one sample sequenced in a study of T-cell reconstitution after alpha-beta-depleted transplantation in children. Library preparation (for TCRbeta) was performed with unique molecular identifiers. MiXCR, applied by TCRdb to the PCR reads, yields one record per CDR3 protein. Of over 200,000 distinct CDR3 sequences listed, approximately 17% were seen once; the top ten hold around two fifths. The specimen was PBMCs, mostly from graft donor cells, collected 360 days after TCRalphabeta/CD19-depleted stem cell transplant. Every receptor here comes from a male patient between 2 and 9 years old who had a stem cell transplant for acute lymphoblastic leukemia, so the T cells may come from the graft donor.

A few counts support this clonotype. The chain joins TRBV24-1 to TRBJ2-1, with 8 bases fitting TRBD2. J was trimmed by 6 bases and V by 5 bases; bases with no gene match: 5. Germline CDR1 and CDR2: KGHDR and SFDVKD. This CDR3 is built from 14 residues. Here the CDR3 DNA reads TGTGCCACCAGTGTAGCGGGGAGAACCAATGAGCAGTTCTTC. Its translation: CATSVAGRTNEQFF.

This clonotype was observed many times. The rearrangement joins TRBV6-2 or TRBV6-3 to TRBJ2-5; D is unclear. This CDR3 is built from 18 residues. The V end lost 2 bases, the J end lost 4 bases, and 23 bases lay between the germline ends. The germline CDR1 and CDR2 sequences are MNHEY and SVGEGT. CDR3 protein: CASSYPIPLAIDRETQYF. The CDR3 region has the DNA TGTGCCAGCAGTTACCCGATTCCCCTGGCGATAGACCGAGAGACCCAGTACTTC.

The CDR3 bases are TGTGCCACCAGTGATTTCCAGGGGTTAAACACTGAAGCTTTCTTT. Protein product: CATSDFQGLNTEAFF. V usage is TRBV24-1 and J usage is TRBJ1-1; TRBD1 might be the D (6 bases). The germline gives CDR1 KGHDR, CDR2 SFDVKD. The V gene lost 1 base and the J gene lost 2 bases, with 10 bases spanning the gap. The CDR3 runs to 15 residues.

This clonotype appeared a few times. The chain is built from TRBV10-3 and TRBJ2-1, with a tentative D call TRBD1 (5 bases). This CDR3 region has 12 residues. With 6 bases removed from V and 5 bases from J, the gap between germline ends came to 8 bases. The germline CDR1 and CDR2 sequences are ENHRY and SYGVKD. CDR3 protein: CAIRTRDNEQFF. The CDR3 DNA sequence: TGTGCCATCAGGACCAGGGACAATGAGCAGTTCTTC.

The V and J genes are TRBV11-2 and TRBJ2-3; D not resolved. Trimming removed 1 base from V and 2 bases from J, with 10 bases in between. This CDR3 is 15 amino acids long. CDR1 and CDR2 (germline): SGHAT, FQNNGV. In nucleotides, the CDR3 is TGTGCCAGCAGCTTAGGGGGATCCAACACAGATACGCAGTATTTT. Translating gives CASSLGGSNTDTQYF.

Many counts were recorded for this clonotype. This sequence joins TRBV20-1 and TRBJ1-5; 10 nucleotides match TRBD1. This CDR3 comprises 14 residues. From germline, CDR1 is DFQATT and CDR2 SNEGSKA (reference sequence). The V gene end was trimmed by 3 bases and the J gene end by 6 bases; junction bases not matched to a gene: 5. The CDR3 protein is CSASGTGERQPQHF. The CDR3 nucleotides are TGCAGTGCTAGCGGGACAGGGGAACGTCAGCCCCAGCATTTT.

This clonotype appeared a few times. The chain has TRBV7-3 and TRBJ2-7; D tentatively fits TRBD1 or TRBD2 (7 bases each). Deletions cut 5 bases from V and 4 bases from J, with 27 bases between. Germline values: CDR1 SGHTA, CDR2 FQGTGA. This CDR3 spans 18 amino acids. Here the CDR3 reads CASSPSPAGGGARYEQYF. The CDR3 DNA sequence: TGTGCCAGCAGCCCTTCTCCAGCAGGGGGGGGCGCGAGATACGAGCAGTACTTC.

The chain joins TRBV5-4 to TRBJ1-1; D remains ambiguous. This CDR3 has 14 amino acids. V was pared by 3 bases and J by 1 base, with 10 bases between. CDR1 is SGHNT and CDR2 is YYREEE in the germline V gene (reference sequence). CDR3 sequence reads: CASSSRYGNTEAFF. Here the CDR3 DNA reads TGTGCCAGCAGCTCCCGGTATGGGAACACTGAAGCTTTCTTT.

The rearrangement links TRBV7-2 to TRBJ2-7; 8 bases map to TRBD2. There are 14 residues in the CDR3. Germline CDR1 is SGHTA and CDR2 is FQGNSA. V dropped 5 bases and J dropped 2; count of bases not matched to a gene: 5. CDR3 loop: CASSHREGAYEQYF. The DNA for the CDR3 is TGTGCCAGCAGCCACCGGGAGGGAGCCTACGAGCAGTACTTC.

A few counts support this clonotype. The CDR3, as DNA: TGTGCCAGCAGTTTTTCCGGGGAGCTTCCCTACGAGCAGTACTTC. Its translation is CASSFSGELPYEQYF. This chain links TRBV12-3 or TRBV12-4 with TRBJ2-7; D perhaps matches TRBD2 (5 bases). The CDR3 is 15 amino acids. V lost 3 bases and J 2 bases, leaving 14 bases between the germline ends.

Here the CDR3 reads CASSYTYEQYF. The CDR3 DNA reads as TGTGCCAGCAGTTACACGTACGAGCAGTACTTC. The chain carries TRBV6-2 or TRBV6-3 and TRBJ2-7; no firm D call. The CDR3 runs to 11 residues. V was clipped by 2 bases and J by 4 bases, with 3 bases between them. The germline CDR1 and CDR2 sequences are MNHEY and SVGEGT.

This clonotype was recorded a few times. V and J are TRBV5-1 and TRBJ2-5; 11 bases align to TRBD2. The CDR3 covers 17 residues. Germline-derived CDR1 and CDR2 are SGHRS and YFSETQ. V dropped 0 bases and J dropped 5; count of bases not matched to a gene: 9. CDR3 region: CASSLALAGGSSETQYF. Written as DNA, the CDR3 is TGCGCCAGCAGCTTGGCGCTAGCGGGGGGTAGTTCGGAGACCCAGTACTTC.

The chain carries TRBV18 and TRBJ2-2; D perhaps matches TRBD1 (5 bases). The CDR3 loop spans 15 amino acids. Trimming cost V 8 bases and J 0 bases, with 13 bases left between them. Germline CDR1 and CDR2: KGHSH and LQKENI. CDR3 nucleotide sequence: TGTGCCAGCGAGAACAGGATGCCGAACACCGGGGAGCTGTTTTTT. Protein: CASENRMPNTGELFF.

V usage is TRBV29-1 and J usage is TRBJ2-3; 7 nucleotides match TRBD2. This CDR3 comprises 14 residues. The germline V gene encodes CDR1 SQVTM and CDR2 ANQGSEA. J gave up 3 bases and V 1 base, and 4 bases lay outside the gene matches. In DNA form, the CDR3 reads TGCAGCGTTGAAGGCGGGCGGGGGACAGATACGCAGTATTTT. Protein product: CSVEGGRGTDTQYF.

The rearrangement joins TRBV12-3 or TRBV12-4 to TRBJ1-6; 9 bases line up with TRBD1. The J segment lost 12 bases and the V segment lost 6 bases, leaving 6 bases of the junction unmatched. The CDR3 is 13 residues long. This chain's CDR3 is CASRGDRAEPLHF. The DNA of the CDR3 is TGTGCCAGCAGAGGGGACAGGGCAGAACCCCTCCACTTT.

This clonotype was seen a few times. The CDR3 region has the DNA TGTGCCATCAGTGTGTATGAGCGGGGGGGGACAGATACGCAGTATTTT. This translates into CAISVYERGGTDTQYF. The chain couples TRBV10-3 to TRBJ2-3; the match to TRBD2 covers 10 bases. The CDR3 loop spans 16 amino acids. From germline, CDR1 is ENHRY and CDR2 SYGVKD. J was trimmed by 3 bases and V by 4 bases; bases with no gene match: 7.

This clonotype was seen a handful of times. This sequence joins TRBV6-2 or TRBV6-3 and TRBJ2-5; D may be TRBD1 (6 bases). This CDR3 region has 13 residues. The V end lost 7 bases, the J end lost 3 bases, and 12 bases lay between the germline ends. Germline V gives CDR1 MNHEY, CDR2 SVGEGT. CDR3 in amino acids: CASKSTGKETQYF. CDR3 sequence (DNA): TGTGCCAGCAAATCCACAGGGAAAGAGACCCAGTACTTC.

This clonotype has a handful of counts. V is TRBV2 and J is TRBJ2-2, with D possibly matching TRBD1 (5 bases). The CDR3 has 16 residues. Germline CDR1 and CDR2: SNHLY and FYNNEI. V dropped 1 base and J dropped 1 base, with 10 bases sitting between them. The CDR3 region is CASSEDGAENTGELFF. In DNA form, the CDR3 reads TGTGCCAGCAGTGAAGATGGGGCAGAGAACACCGGGGAGCTGTTTTTT. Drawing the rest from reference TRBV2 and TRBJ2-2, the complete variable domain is EPEVTQTPSHQVTQMGQEVILRCVPISNHLYFYWYRQILGQKVEFLVSFYNNEISEKSEIFDDQFSVERPDGSNFTLKIRSTKLEDSAMYFCASSEDGAENTGELFFGEGSRLTVL.

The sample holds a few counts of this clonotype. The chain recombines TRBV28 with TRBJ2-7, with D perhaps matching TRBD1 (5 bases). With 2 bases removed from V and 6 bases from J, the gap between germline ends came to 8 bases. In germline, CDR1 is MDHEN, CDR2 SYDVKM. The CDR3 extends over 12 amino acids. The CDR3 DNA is TGTGCCAGCAGTTTACCAGGGTCCGAGCAGTACTTC. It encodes CASSLPGSEQYF.

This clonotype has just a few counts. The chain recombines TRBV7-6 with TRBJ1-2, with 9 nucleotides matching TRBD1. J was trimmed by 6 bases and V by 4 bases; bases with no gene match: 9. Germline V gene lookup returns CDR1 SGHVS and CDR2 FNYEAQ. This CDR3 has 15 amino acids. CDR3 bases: TGTGCCAGCAGCTCCAGGGACAGGGTAGAGCATGGCTACACCTTC. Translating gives CASSSRDRVEHGYTF.

CDR3 amino acids: CSAKQGFSPDTQYF. The CDR3 DNA reads TGCAGTGCTAAACAGGGGTTCTCCCCAGATACGCAGTATTTT. The rearrangement joins TRBV20-1 to TRBJ2-3; 7 bases are shared with TRBD1. The V and J ends lost 4 bases and 4 bases, in that order; junction bases with no gene match: 8. Germline V gene sequence: CDR1 DFQATT, CDR2 SNEGSKA (reference sequence). This CDR3 has 14 amino acids.

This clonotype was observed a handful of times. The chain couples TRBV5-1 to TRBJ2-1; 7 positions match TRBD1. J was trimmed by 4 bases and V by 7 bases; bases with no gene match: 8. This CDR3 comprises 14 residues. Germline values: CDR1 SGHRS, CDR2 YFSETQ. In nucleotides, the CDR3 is TGCGCCAGCTCCGGACAGGACACATACAATGAGCAGTTCTTC. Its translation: CASSGQDTYNEQFF.

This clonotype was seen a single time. In DNA, the CDR3 is TGCGCCAGCAGGATCTTACAGGGATCCTACAATGAGCAGTTCTTC. Encoded protein: CASRILQGSYNEQFF. V gene TRBV23-1 combines with J gene TRBJ2-1, with D possibly matching TRBD1 (6 bases). TRBV23-1 qualifies as an ORF whose function is uncertain. This CDR3 has 15 residues. The V and J ends lost 6 bases and 1 base respectively, with 13 bases between them.

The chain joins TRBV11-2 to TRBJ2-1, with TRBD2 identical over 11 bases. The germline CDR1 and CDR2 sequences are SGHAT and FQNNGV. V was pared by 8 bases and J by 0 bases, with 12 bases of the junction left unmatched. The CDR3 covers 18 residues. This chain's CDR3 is CASRRLRTSGSSYNEQFF. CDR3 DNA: TGTGCCAGCCGTCGGTTACGTACTAGCGGGAGCTCCTACAATGAGCAGTTCTTC.